This TCR beta chain comes out of a study of CD8 T cells in ankylosing spondylitis. Trimming took 3 bases from V and 7 from J; bases not matched to a gene: 2. The CDR3 is made up of 12 amino acids. The germline CDR1 and CDR2 sequences are DFQATT and SNEGSKA (reference sequence). Of note for this clonotype: Its specificity is not known.

In TCRdb, the 5' RACE reads were re-called with MiXCR into one record per CDR3 protein. The sample yields about 340,000 distinct CDR3 sequences, around 15% seen once. Study outcomes and limitations: Ankylosing spondylitis blood appeared to carry a characteristic TCR beta motif of roughly eight highly homologous variants.

The sample was blood, either unsorted or a sorted T cell fraction (not recorded which). This chain joins TRBV20-1 and TRBJ2-1; 8 bases align to TRBD2. This TCR derives from a male donor with ankylosing spondylitis or in good health (not recorded which). The CDR3 DNA follows: TGCAGTGCTAGCGGGAGGGGGAATGAGCAGTTCTTC. This encodes CSASGRGNEQFF.